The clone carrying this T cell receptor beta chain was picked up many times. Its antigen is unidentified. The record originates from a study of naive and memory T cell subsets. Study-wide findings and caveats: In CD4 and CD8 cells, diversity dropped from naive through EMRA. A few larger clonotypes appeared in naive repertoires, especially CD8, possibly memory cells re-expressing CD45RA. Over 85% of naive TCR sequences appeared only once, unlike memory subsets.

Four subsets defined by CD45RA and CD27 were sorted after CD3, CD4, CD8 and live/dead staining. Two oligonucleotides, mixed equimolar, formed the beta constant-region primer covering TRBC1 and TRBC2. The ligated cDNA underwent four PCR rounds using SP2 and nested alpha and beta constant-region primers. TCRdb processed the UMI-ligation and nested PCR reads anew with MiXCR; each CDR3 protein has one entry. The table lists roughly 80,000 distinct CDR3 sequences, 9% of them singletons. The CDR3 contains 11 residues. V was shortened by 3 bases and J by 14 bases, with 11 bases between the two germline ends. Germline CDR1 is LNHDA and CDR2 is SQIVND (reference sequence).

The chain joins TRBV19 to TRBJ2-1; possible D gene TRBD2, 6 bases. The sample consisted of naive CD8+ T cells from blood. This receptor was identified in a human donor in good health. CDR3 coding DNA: TGTGCCAGTAGTATCGGGAGTCTTAAGTTCTTC. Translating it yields CASSIGSLKFF.